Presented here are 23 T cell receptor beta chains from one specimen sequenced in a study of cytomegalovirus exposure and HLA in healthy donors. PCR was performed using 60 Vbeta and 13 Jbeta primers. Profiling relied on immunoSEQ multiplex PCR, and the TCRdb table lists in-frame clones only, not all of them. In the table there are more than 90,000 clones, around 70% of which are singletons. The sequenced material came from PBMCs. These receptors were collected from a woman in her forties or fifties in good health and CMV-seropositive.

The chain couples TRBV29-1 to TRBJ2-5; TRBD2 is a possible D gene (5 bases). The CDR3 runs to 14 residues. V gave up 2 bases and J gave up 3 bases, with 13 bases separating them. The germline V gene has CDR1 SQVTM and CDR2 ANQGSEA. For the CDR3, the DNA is TGCAGCGTTGAACTACTTTCACTAGAAGAGACCCAGTACTTC. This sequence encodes CSVELLSLEETQYF. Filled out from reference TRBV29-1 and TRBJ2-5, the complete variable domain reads SAVISQKPSRDICQRGTSLTIQCQVDSQVTMMFWYRQQPGQSLTLIATANQGSEATYESGFVIDKFPISRPNLTFSTLTVSNMSPEDSSIYLCSVELLSLEETQYFGPGTRLLVL.

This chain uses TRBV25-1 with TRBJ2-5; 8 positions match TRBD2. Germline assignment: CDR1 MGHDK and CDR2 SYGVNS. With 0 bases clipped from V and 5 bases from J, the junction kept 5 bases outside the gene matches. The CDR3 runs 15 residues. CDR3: CASSEYTGGQETQYF. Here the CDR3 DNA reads TGTGCCAGCAGTGAATATACGGGGGGGCAGGAGACCCAGTACTTC.

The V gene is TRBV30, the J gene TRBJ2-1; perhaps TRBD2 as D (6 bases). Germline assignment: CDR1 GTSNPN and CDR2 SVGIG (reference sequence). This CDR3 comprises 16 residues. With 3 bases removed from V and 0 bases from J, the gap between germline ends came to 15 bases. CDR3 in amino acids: CAWSLKAGSSYNEQFF. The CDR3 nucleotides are TGTGCCTGGAGCCTCAAAGCGGGCAGCTCCTACAATGAGCAGTTCTTC.

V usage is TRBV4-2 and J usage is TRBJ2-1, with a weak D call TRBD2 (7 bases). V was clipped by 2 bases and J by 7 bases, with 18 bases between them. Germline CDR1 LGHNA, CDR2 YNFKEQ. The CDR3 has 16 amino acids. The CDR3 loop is CASSQSSSRGANEQFF. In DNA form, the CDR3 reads TGTGCCAGCAGCCAATCCTCTAGTCGGGGGGCTAATGAGCAGTTCTTC.

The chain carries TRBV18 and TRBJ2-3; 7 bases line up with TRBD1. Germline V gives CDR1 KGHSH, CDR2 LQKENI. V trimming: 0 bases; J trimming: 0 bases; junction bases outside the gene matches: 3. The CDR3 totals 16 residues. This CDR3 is CASSPPNRGSTDTQYF. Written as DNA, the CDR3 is TGTGCCAGCTCACCACCGAACAGGGGTAGCACAGATACGCAGTATTTT.

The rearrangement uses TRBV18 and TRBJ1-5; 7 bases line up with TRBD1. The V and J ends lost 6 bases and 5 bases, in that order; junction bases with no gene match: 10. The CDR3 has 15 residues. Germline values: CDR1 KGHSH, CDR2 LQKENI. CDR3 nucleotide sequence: TGTGCCAGCTCGGACAACAGGGGTTCACATCAGCCCCAGCATTTT. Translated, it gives CASSDNRGSHQPQHF.

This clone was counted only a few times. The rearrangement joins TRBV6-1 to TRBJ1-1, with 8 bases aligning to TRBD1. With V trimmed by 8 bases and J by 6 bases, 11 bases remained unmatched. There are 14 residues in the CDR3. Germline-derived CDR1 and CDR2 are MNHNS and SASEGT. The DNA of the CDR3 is TGTGCCAGCCGAGGCCAGGGGGCTTTGTCTGAAGCTTTCTTT. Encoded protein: CASRGQGALSEAFF.

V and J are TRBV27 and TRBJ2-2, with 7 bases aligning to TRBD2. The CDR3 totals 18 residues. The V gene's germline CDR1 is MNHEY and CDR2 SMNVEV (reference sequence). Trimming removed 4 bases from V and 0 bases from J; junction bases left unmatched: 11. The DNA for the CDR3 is TGTGCCAGCAGTTGGAGCGGGGTAAGAGAGGCGAACACCGGGGAGCTGTTTTTT. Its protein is CASSWSGVREANTGELFF.

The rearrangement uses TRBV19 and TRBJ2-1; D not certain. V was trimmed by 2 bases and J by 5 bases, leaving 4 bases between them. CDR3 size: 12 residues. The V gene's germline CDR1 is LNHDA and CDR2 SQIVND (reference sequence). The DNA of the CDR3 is TGTGCCAGTAGTATATATAACAATGAGCAGTTCTTC. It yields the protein CASSIYNNEQFF. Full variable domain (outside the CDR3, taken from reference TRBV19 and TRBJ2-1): DGGITQSPKYLFRKEGQNVTLSCEQNLNHDAMYWYRQDPGQGLRLIYYSQIVNDFQKGDIAEGYSVSREKKESFPLTVTSAQKNPTAFYLCASSIYNNEQFFGPGTRLTVL.

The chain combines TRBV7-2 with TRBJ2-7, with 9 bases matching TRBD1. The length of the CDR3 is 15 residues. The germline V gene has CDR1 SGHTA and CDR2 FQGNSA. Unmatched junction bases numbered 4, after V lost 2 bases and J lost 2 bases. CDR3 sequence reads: CASSLFGTGTYEQYF. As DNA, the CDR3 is TGTGCCAGCAGCTTATTCGGGACAGGGACCTACGAGCAGTACTTC.

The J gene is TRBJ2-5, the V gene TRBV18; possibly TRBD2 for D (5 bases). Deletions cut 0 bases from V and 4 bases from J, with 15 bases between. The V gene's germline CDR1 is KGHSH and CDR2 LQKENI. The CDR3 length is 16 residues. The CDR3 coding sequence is TGTGCCAGCTCACCACCGTGGGGAGCGGTGGGAGAGACCCAGTACTTC. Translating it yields CASSPPWGAVGETQYF.

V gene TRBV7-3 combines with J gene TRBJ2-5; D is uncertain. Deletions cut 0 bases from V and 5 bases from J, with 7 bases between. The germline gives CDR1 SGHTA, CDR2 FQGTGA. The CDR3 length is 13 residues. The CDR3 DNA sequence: TGTGCCAGCAGCTTAACGATAGAGGAGACCCAGTACTTC. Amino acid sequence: CASSLTIEETQYF.

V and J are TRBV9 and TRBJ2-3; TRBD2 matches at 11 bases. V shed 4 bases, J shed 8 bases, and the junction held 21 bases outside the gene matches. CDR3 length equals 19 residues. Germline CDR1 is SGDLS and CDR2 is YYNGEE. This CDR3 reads CASSSPGTSGEDHTGTQYF. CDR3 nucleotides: TGTGCCAGCAGCTCGCCCGGGACTAGCGGAGAAGATCACACGGGTACGCAGTATTTT.

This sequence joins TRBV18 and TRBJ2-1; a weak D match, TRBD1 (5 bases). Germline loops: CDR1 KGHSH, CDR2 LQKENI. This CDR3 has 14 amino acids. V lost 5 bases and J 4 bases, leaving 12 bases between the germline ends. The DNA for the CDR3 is TGTGCCAGCTCAACGACCTCAGGGTACAATGAGCAGTTCTTC. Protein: CASSTTSGYNEQFF.

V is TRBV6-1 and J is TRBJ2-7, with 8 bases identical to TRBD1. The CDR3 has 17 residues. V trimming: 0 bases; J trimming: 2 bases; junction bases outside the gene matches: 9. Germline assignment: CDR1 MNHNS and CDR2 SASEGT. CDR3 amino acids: CASSEALTGVLTYEQYF. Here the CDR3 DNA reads TGTGCCAGCAGTGAAGCTCTGACAGGGGTACTAACCTACGAGCAGTACTTC.

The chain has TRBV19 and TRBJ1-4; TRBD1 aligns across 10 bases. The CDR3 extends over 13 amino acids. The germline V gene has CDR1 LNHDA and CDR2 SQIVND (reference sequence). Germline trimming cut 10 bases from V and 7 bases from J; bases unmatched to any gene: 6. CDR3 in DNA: TGTGCCATCAAGGACAGGGGGACTGAAAAACTGTTTTTT. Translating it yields CAIKDRGTEKLFF. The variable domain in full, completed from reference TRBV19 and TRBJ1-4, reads DGGITQSPKYLFRKEGQNVTLSCEQNLNHDAMYWYRQDPGQGLRLIYYSQIVNDFQKGDIAEGYSVSREKKESFPLTVTSAQKNPTAFYLCAIKDRGTEKLFFGSGTQLSVL.

The CDR3, as DNA: TGTGCCACCAGCAGAGAAGAGGGAAGCACAGATACGCAGTATTTT. It encodes CATSREEGSTDTQYF. This rearrangement joins TRBV15 to TRBJ2-3, with D maybe TRBD2 (5 bases). The CDR3 length is 15 residues. V shed 0 bases and J shed 0 bases, with 7 bases lying between them. CDR1 is LNHNV and CDR2 is YYDKDF in the germline V gene (reference sequence).

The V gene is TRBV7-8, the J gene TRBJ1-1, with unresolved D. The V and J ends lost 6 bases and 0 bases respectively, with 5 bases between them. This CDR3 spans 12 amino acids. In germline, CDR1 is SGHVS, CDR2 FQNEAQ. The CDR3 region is CASSNMNTEAFF. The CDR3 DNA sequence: TGTGCCAGCAGTAACATGAACACTGAAGCTTTCTTT.

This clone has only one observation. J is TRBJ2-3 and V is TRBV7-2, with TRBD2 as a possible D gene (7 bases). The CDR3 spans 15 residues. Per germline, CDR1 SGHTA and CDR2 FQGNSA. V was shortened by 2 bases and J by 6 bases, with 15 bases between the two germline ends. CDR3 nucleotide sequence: TGTGCCAGCAGCTTAAACGGGGGGCCATCGGATACGCAGTATTTT. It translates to CASSLNGGPSDTQYF.

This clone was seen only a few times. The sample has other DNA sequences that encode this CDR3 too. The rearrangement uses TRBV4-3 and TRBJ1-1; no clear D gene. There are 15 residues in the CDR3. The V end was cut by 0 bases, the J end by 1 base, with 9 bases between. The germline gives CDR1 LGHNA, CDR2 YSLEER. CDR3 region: CASSQDLYRNTEAFF. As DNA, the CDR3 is TGCGCCAGCAGCCAAGATCTCTACAGGAACACTGAAGCTTTCTTT.

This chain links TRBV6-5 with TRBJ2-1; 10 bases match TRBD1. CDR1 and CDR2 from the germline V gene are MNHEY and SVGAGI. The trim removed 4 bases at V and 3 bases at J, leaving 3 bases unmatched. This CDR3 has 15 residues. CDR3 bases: TGTGCCAGCAGTTCCGGGACAGGGGACTACAATGAGCAGTTCTTC. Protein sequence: CASSSGTGDYNEQFF.

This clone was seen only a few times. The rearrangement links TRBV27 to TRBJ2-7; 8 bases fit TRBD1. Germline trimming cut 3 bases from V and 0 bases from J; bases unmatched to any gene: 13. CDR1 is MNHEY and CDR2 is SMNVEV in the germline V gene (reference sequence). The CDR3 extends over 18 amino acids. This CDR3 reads CASSFTSPGQANSYEQYF. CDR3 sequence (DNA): TGTGCCAGCAGTTTCACATCCCCGGGACAGGCGAACTCCTACGAGCAGTACTTC.

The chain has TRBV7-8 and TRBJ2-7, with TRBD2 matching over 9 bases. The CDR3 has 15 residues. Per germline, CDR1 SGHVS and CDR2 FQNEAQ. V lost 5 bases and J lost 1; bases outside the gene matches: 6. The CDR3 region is CASSALTSGSYEQYF. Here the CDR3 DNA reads TGTGCCAGCAGCGCGCTGACTAGCGGATCCTACGAGCAGTACTTC.